These 15 T cell receptor beta chains share one sample of origin, sequenced in a study of monozygotic twins with cystic fibrosis. TCRdb's copy holds only in-frame clones and misses some; the assay was immunoSEQ multiplex PCR. Here the sample spans approximately 20,000 clones, less than 95% being singletons. Sequenced: blood. These receptors all stem from a girl aged 2 to 10 with cystic fibrosis.

This chain's CDR3 is CASSPTRGPTYEQYF. CDR3 coding DNA: TGTGCCAGCTCACCTACAAGGGGACCGACCTACGAGCAGTACTTC. This chain uses TRBV18 with TRBJ2-5, with D possibly called TRBD1 or TRBD2 (5 bases each). The tail of the sequence fits TRBJ2-7 better, so the J call may be wrong. There are 15 residues in the CDR3. Germline CDR1 is KGHSH and CDR2 is LQKENI.

This clone has a single count. V usage is TRBV25-1 and J usage is TRBJ2-3; D remains ambiguous. Trimming pared 4 bases from V and 2 bases from J, leaving 7 bases between. Per germline, CDR1 MGHDK and CDR2 SYGVNS. The CDR3 is made up of 13 amino acids. CDR3 residues: CASSGFSTDTQYF. For the CDR3, the DNA is TGTGCCAGCAGTGGGTTTTCCACAGATACGCAGTATTTT. The variable domain in full, completed from reference TRBV25-1 and TRBJ2-3, reads EADIYQTPRYLVIGTGKKITLECSQTMGHDKMYWYQQDPGMELHLIHYSYGVNSTEKGDLSSESTVSRIRTEHFPLTLESARPSHTSQYLCASSGFSTDTQYFGPGTRLTVL.

The chain is built from TRBV5-1 and TRBJ1-1; tentatively, D is TRBD1 (6 bases). Germline-derived CDR1 and CDR2 are SGHRS and YFSETQ. The CDR3 sequence is 13 residues long. Trimming stripped 0 bases from V and 8 bases from J, with 11 bases between. The CDR3 loop is CASSLEQGLEAFF. CDR3 DNA sequence: TGCGCCAGCAGCTTGGAACAGGGTCTCGAAGCTTTCTTT.

This clone was seen only once. The chain couples TRBV6-5 to TRBJ1-1; TRBD1 is a possible D gene (5 bases). CDR1 and CDR2 from the germline V gene are MNHEY and SVGAGI. Deletions cut 6 bases from V and 1 base from J, with 12 bases between. The CDR3 is 14 residues long. DNA for the CDR3: TGTGCCAGCAGGGAGGGACTCACGAACACTGAAGCTTTCTTT. This encodes CASREGLTNTEAFF.

V and J are TRBV5-8 and TRBJ2-7, with D hard to call. This CDR3 comprises 15 residues. The germline V gene encodes CDR1 SGHTS and CDR2 YDEGEE. Trimming pared 0 bases from V and 2 bases from J, leaving 12 bases between. The CDR3 loop is CASSLAWRATYEQYF. CDR3 DNA: TGTGCCAGCAGCTTGGCCTGGCGCGCGACCTACGAGCAGTACTTC. Full variable domain (outside the CDR3, taken from reference TRBV5-8 and TRBJ2-7): EAGVTQSPTHLIKTRGQQATLRCSPISGHTSVYWYQQALGLGLQFLLWYDEGEERNRGNFPPRFSGRQFPNYSSELNVNALELEDSALYLCASSLAWRATYEQYFGPGTRLTVT.

This chain uses TRBV11-2 with TRBJ2-1; possibly TRBD2 for D (7 bases). The CDR3 consists of 15 residues. Looked up from germline, CDR1 is SGHAT and CDR2 is FQNNGV. The V and J ends lost 1 base and 10 bases respectively, with 17 bases between them. CDR3 sequence: CASSLAAGAPGEQFF. Here the CDR3 DNA reads TGTGCCAGCAGCTTAGCGGCGGGGGCCCCCGGAGAGCAGTTCTTC. Looking up the rest from reference TRBV11-2 and TRBJ2-1 gives the full variable domain: EAGVAQSPRYKIIEKRQSVAFWCNPISGHATLYWYQQILGQGPKLLIQFQNNGVVDDSQLPKDRFSAERLKGVDSTLKIQPAKLEDSAVYLCASSLAAGAPGEQFFGPGTRLTVL.

The chain has TRBV5-5 and TRBJ2-7; a possible D gene is TRBD1 (6 bases). This CDR3 comprises 14 residues. Trimming removed 0 bases at V and 4 bases at J, with 11 bases between. Germline V lookup: CDR1 SGHKS, CDR2 YYEKEE (reference sequence). The CDR3: CASSLDRERYEQYF. CDR3 sequence (DNA): TGTGCCAGCAGCTTGGACAGGGAGAGGTACGAGCAGTACTTC.

V gene TRBV5-4 combines with J gene TRBJ2-1, with D perhaps matching TRBD2 (6 bases). The CDR3 runs to 18 residues. Trimming stripped 4 bases from V and 3 bases from J, with 23 bases between. Per germline, CDR1 SGHNT and CDR2 YYREEE (reference sequence). The CDR3 protein is CASSPGVGEVSSYNEQFF. The CDR3 DNA follows: TGTGCCAGCAGCCCGGGGGTGGGAGAAGTTTCCAGCTACAATGAGCAGTTCTTC.

V gene TRBV19 combines with J gene TRBJ2-3; D perhaps matches TRBD1 (5 bases). Germline values: CDR1 LNHDA, CDR2 SQIVND (reference sequence). V shed 6 bases and J shed 4 bases, with 8 bases lying between them. The CDR3 is 12 amino acids. The CDR3 is CASSPGPDTQYF. The CDR3 nucleotides read TGTGCCAGTAGCCCAGGGCCAGATACGCAGTATTTT.

The chain recombines TRBV19 with TRBJ2-7, with D unresolved. The CDR3 runs to 13 residues. Germline V gene data show CDR1 as LNHDA and CDR2 as SQIVND (reference sequence). Trimming shortened V by 1 base and J by 6 bases, and 10 bases separated the two germline ends. CDR3 sequence: CASSIARQTEQYF. CDR3 bases: TGTGCCAGTAGTATAGCTCGACAAACCGAGCAGTACTTC.

V is TRBV14 and J is TRBJ2-1; D remains ambiguous. V was clipped by 5 bases and J by 11 bases, with 10 bases between them. The CDR3 contains 11 residues. Per germline, CDR1 SGHDN and CDR2 FVKESK. In nucleotides, the CDR3 is TGTGCCAGCAGCGCACACTACCAGCAGTTCTTC. Protein: CASSAHYQQFF.

This chain connects TRBV5-1 to TRBJ2-1, with 8 bases matching TRBD2. V gave up 4 bases and J gave up 8 bases; unmatched junction bases: 14. Per germline, CDR1 SGHRS and CDR2 YFSETQ. This CDR3 is built from 16 residues. CDR3 sequence: CASSPSGTRDFHEQFF. In nucleotides, the CDR3 is TGCGCCAGCAGCCCGTCCGGGACTAGAGACTTCCATGAGCAGTTCTTC.

The chain recombines TRBV1 with TRBJ2-7; the DNA was not compared with TRBD2, the D call given in the table. TRBV1 is flagged as a pseudogene. This CDR3 region has 19 residues. The CDR3, as DNA: TGCACCAGCAGCCAAGATCAGACGCAAACTCGGGGGGGGTCTAACGAGCAGTACTTC. Translated, it gives CTSSQDQTQTRGGSNEQYF.

The rearrangement uses TRBV30 and TRBJ2-1, with D hard to call. The CDR3 sequence is 11 residues long. Trimming took off 0 bases at V and 12 bases at J, with 9 bases between the two ends. Germline V gene data show CDR1 as GTSNPN and CDR2 as SVGIG (reference sequence). CDR3: CAWSVRHGQFF. The CDR3 nucleotides read TGTGCCTGGAGTGTTCGACACGGGCAGTTCTTC.

The V and J genes are TRBV6-1 and TRBJ2-7; D might be TRBD2 (5 bases). This CDR3 has 17 residues. From germline, CDR1 is MNHNS and CDR2 SASEGT. Trimming removed 4 bases at V and 3 bases at J, with 22 bases between. The CDR3 region is CASSVSLVAGVSYEQYF. The CDR3 DNA follows: TGTGCCAGCAGTGTCTCTCTCGTAGCCGGGGTCAGCTACGAGCAGTACTTC.